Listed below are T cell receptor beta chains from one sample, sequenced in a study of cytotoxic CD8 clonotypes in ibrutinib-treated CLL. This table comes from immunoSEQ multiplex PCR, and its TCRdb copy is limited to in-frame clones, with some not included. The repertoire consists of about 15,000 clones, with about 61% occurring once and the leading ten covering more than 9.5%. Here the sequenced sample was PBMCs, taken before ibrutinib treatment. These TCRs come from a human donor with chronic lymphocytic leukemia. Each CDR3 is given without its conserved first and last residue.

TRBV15 ATSLTRGTGNQWEQF
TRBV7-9 ASSQMREQF
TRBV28 ASSLPRQGRDEKLF
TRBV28 ASSLLGDRSNQPQH
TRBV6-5 ASSPTSVGTDTQY
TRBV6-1 ASGRAEKLF
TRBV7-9 ASSLAHRANYGYT
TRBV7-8 ASSLAAGELF
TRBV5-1 ASSSSRHTNTEAF
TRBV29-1 SAAGLGVSETQY
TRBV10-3 AISARHDTEAF
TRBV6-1 ASKLVRNTGELF
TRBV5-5 ASTTGGRPEQY
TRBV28 ASSLGWQTQY
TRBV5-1 ASSSSAGANTGELF
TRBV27 ASSLGQGYEQF
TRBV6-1 ASRTGTSNEQF
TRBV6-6 ASSPFTGFNQPQH
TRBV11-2 ASSLDRGTDTQY
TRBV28 ASRLPVGAGGYT
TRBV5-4 ASRPRFRPGANVLT
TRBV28 ASSPQGRFNEKLF
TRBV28 ASRRTVGPGQTFSYEQY
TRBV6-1 ATGDLGPNTEAF
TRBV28 ASSVRIAGAFFSGELF
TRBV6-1 ASRIRLAGDYEQY
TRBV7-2 ASSPRVVSEQY
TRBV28 ASSFFFGNEKLF